These 20 T cell receptor beta chains originate from one sample sequenced in a study of blood T cells in healthy people across ages. A second 7 to 11 cycle PCR used barcoded and J-beta primers. TCRdb analysed the 5' RACE reads with MiXCR anew, one entry per CDR3 protein. The sample shows some 1,500,000 distinct CDR3 sequences, 35% to 45% of them seen only once. Sequenced: blood. The receptors come from a woman between 18 and 29 years old in good health.

This clonotype was seen repeatedly, ten times or more. This chain connects TRBV29-1 to TRBJ1-1; no clear D. Germline V gene sequence: CDR1 SQVTM, CDR2 ANQGSEA. Trimming stripped 1 base from V and 3 bases from J, with 12 bases between. The CDR3 runs 14 residues. Here the CDR3 reads CSVEVMVGYTEAFF. CDR3 sequence (DNA): TGCAGCGTTGAAGTTATGGTCGGATACACTGAAGCTTTCTTT.

This clonotype was recorded a few times. The chain joins TRBV9 to TRBJ2-1; 13 positions match TRBD2. V was clipped by 0 bases and J by 3 bases; unmatched bases: 6. CDR1 and CDR2 from the germline V gene are SGDLS and YYNGEE. The CDR3 covers 18 residues. CDR3 amino acids: CASSVESRTSGSYNEQFF. For the CDR3, the DNA is TGTGCCAGCAGCGTAGAATCCCGGACTAGCGGGAGCTACAATGAGCAGTTCTTC.

This clonotype was recorded a few times. The chain joins TRBV14 to TRBJ2-4; D gene ambiguous. The end of the DNA fits TRBJ2-5 better, so the J call may be wrong. This CDR3 comprises 12 residues. Germline CDR1 reads SGHDN; CDR2 reads FVKESK. CDR3 in amino acids: CASSQIGETQYF. CDR3 nucleotide sequence: TGTGCCAGCAGCCAAATAGGAGAGACCCAGTACTTC.

This clonotype turned up a few times. The chain recombines TRBV7-9 with TRBJ2-1; D is uncertain. There are 15 residues in the CDR3. The V gene's germline CDR1 is SEHNR and CDR2 FQNEAQ (reference sequence). Trimming removed 5 bases at V and 0 bases at J, with 11 bases between. CDR3 protein: CASSPLLGSYNEQFF. CDR3 nucleotide sequence: TGTGCCAGCAGCCCCCTCTTGGGCTCCTACAATGAGCAGTTCTTC.

As to this clonotype: The junction and the germline gene differ at one end; a read error may be behind it. J is TRBJ1-5 and V is TRBV29-1; weak D call: TRBD1 (6 bases). The CDR3 spans 14 residues. CDR1 and CDR2 from the germline V gene are SQVTM and ANQGSEA. The CDR3 sequence is CSVQRGGINLPQHF. The CDR3 DNA sequence: TGCAGCGTACAAAGGGGGGGGATCAATCTGCCCCAGCATTTT.

The genes are TRBV27 and TRBJ2-1; D not certain. Germline CDR1 is MNHEY and CDR2 is SMNVEV (reference sequence). There are 12 residues in the CDR3. With 5 bases removed from V and 8 bases from J, the gap between germline ends came to 10 bases. In nucleotides, the CDR3 is TGTGCCAGCAGTCAACAAGGCGATGAGCAGTTCTTC. Translation gives CASSQQGDEQFF.

As to this clonotype: The DNA is left out, because the CDR3 cannot be placed on it with certainty; the CDR3 is given as TCRdb lists it. The chain has TRBV2 and TRBJ2-1; no check of the table's D call, TRBD2, against the DNA was made. The CDR3 comprises 15 residues, both ends counted. CDR1 and CDR2 (germline): SNHLY, FYNNEI. The CDR3 loop reads CANRWGGGAYNERFF.

The J gene is TRBJ1-5, the V gene TRBV6-2 or TRBV6-3; D gene unclear. Germline-derived CDR1 and CDR2 are MNHEY and SVGEGT. This CDR3 has 12 residues. Trimming took off 0 bases at V and 6 bases at J, with 3 bases between the two ends. In nucleotides, the CDR3 is TGTGCCAGCAGTTACTCCCTTCAGCCCCAGCATTTT. It yields the protein CASSYSLQPQHF.

This sequence joins TRBV21-1 and TRBJ2-7; the table assigns TRBD1, which was not confirmed against the DNA. TRBV21-1 has pseudogene status. The CDR3 totals 15 residues. CDR3 nucleotides: TGTGCCAGCAGCAAAGGACGCCGGGTCAAGGACGAGCAGTACTTC. This sequence encodes CASSKGRRVKDEQYF.

A few counts support this clonotype. The chain recombines TRBV21-1 with TRBJ1-2. TRBV21-1 is labeled a pseudogene. The CDR3 length is 13 residues. The CDR3 loop reads CASSNRQGGGYTF. The CDR3 nucleotides read TGTGCCAGCAGCAATCGGCAGGGAGGCGGCTACACCTTC.

This clonotype was observed a few times. The gene calls are TRBV12-3 or TRBV12-4 and TRBJ2-4, with D uncertain. TRBJ2-7 matches the DNA end more closely, so the J call is doubtful. The CDR3 totals 15 residues. As DNA, the CDR3 is TGTGCCAGCAGTTTAGGGTGGTATAGGGATTGCGAGCAGTACTTC. Its translation is CASSLGWYRDCEQYF.

In this sample, this clonotype turned up a few times. This rearrangement joins TRBV6-5 to TRBJ1-4, with D tentatively TRBD1 (5 bases). The germline V and J ends were trimmed by 5 bases and 4 bases, with 11 bases remaining between them. Per germline, CDR1 MNHEY and CDR2 SVGAGI. The CDR3 is 14 residues long. The CDR3 region has the DNA TGTGCCAGCAGTCGGGGACGGGGTAATGAAAAACTGTTTTTT. It codes for CASSRGRGNEKLFF.

The chain has TRBV11-2 and TRBJ1-2; a possible D gene is TRBD1 (6 bases). Deletions cut 6 bases from V and 4 bases from J, with 18 bases between. Germline V gene data show CDR1 as SGHAT and CDR2 as FQNNGV. This CDR3 comprises 15 residues. Written as DNA, the CDR3 is TGTGCCAGCAGAGATAGGGACGGGGACATCTATGGCTACACCTTC. It encodes CASRDRDGDIYGYTF.

The chain has TRBV7-8 and TRBJ2-7, with D perhaps TRBD2 (6 bases). Germline V gene sequence: CDR1 SGHVS, CDR2 FQNEAQ. Trimming stripped 1 base from V and 3 bases from J, with 13 bases between. This CDR3 comprises 15 residues. The CDR3 spells CASSLERLEYYEQYF. DNA of the CDR3: TGTGCCAGCAGCTTAGAGAGACTAGAATACTACGAGCAGTACTTC.

The CDR3 nucleotides are TGTGCCAGCAGCCGCTCTAGGGGGTATGAGCAGTTCTTC. Amino acid sequence: CASSRSRGYEQFF. The chain uses TRBV2 and TRBJ2-1, with a possible D match to TRBD1 (6 bases). The length of the CDR3 is 13 residues. CDR1 and CDR2 from the germline V gene are SNHLY and FYNNEI. V lost 6 bases and J lost 8, with 14 bases in between.

This clonotype was detected a few times. The gene calls are TRBV7-9 and TRBJ1-4; perhaps TRBD1 as D (5 bases). The length of the CDR3 is 14 residues. Germline values: CDR1 SEHNR, CDR2 FQNEAQ (reference sequence). Trimming removed 8 bases at V and 8 bases at J, with 18 bases between. CDR3 loop: CASCQVGEAEKLFF. The CDR3 nucleotides are TGTGCCAGCTGTCAGGTGGGGGAAGCCGAAAAACTGTTTTTT.

The chain is built from TRBV5-1 and TRBJ1-4; D possibly corresponds to TRBD1 (6 bases). The germline V gene encodes CDR1 SGHRS and CDR2 YFSETQ. The CDR3 spans 17 residues. V gave up 4 bases and J gave up 4 bases, with 20 bases separating them. The CDR3 reads CASSQKPTGQVNEKLFF. The CDR3 nucleotides are TGCGCCAGCAGCCAAAAACCGACAGGCCAAGTTAATGAAAAACTGTTTTTT.

This chain connects TRBV20-1 to TRBJ2-1; 7 positions agree with TRBD2. CDR1 and CDR2 from the germline V gene are DFQATT and SNEGSKA (reference sequence). The CDR3 has 15 residues. V lost 3 bases and J lost 13; bases outside the gene matches: 18. CDR3 in amino acids: CSARASGGDGETQFF. As DNA, the CDR3 is TGCAGTGCTAGGGCTAGCGGAGGGGACGGAGAGACCCAGTTCTTC.

The V call is TRBV7-2, the J call TRBJ2-7; tentatively, D is TRBD1 or TRBD2 (5 bases each). The CDR3 totals 15 residues. Per the germline V gene, CDR1 is SGHTA and CDR2 is FQGNSA. Trimming left V 1 base short and J 2 bases short, with 12 bases between. The CDR3 reads CASSLVGTETYEQYF. The DNA for the CDR3 is TGTGCCAGCAGCTTAGTCGGGACGGAGACCTACGAGCAGTACTTC. Based on the CDR3 plus reference TRBV7-2 and TRBJ2-7, the full variable domain is GAGVSQSPSNKVTEKGKDVELRCDPISGHTALYWYRQSLGQGLEFLIYFQGNSAPDKSGLPSDRFSAERTGGSVSTLTIQRTQQEDSAVYLCASSLVGTETYEQYFGPGTRLTVT.

V gene TRBV5-6 combines with J gene TRBJ2-3; D tentatively reads TRBD1 or TRBD2 (5 bases each). In germline, CDR1 is SGHDT, CDR2 YYEEEE. The V end lost 3 bases, the J end lost 2 bases, and 19 bases lay between the germline ends. The CDR3 runs 17 residues. The CDR3 bases are TGTGCCAGCAGCTCCCTCTCCTGGGGGAGTACCACAGATACGCAGTATTTT. Its protein is CASSSLSWGSTTDTQYF. Drawing the rest from reference TRBV5-6 and TRBJ2-3, the complete variable domain is DAGVTQSPTHLIKTRGQQVTLRCSPKSGHDTVSWYQQALGQGPQFIFQYYEEEERQRGNFPDRFSGHQFPNYSSELNVNALLLGDSALYLCASSSLSWGSTTDTQYFGPGTRLTVL.